This T cell receptor (beta chain) was captured in a study of OX40 agonist ivuxolimab in advanced cancers. Study at large: Patients were dosed with the agonistic anti-OX40 (CD134) antibody ivuxolimab. Prior checkpoint blockade (anti-PD-1, anti-PD-L1 or anti-CTLA-4) was permitted; under 50% had it. Patient treatment consisted of intravenous ivuxolimab administration every 2 weeks at 0.01 to 10 mg/kg. Whole-study results and caveats: Partial responders receiving 0.1-3.0 mg/kg showed among the lowest clonal expansion.

TCRdb's copy holds only in-frame clones and misses some; the assay was immunoSEQ multiplex PCR. The sample contains approximately 28,000 clones, 70% to 90% of which appear only once. This clone was counted a single time. The antigen remains unidentified. The CDR3 consists of 14 residues. V dropped 6 bases and J dropped 5; count of bases not matched to a gene: 7. Germline V gene lookup returns CDR1 MNHEY and CDR2 SVGAGI. The chain combines TRBV6-5 with TRBJ2-7; 10 bases are a match to TRBD1. Here the sequenced sample was CD4+ or CD8+ T cells sorted from blood, taken in a trial of the OX40 agonist ivuxolimab. The source of this sequence is an adult with an advanced solid tumor such as melanoma, head and neck, liver or kidney cancer. The CDR3 loop is CASSPWDRGDEQYF. The CDR3 DNA reads TGTGCCAGCAGCCCATGGGACAGGGGAGACGAGCAGTACTTC.